This TCR beta chain stems from a study of blood T cells in healthy people across ages. Study results and limitations: In older individuals, TCR beta diversity per million T cells was lower, falling roughly linearly with age. A greater number of naive CD4+ cells and higher diversity distinguished long-lived donors from aged donors.

The CDR3 loop spans 15 amino acids. Germline V CDR1 and CDR2: LGHNA, YSLEER. The V gene end was trimmed by 4 bases and the J gene end by 5 bases; junction bases not matched to a gene: 10. About this clonotype: Its antigen is as yet unknown.

A sample-barcoded 5' primer and a J-beta primer mix were used in a second PCR of roughly 7 to 12 cycles. A template-switch adaptor that had 12 random nucleotides put a tag on each cDNA molecule. TCRdb ran MiXCR on the 5' RACE reads and lists one entry per CDR3 protein. The sample includes 800,000 or so distinct CDR3 sequences, under 80% of them seen just once. The specimen was blood. The rearrangement joins TRBV4-3 to TRBJ2-5; 7 bases agree with TRBD2. This receptor was taken from a man aged 30 to 39 in good health. The CDR3 here is CASSRFSREGETQYF. The CDR3 nucleotides read TGCGCCAGCAGCCGATTCAGCAGGGAGGGGGAGACCCAGTACTTC.